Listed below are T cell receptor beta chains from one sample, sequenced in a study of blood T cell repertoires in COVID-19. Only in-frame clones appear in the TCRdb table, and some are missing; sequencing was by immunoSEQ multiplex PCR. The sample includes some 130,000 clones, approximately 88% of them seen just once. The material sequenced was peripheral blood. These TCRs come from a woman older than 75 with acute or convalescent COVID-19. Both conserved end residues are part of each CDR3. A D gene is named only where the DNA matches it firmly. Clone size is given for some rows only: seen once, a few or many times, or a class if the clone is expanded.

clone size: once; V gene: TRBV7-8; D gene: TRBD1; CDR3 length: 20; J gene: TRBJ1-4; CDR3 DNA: TGTGCCAGCAGCTTAGTAGCTCCAACAGGGGGAGCAGCAACTAATGAAAAACTGTTTTTT; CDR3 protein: CASSLVAPTGGAATNEKLFF
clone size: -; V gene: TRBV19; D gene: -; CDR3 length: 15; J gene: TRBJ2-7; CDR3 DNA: TGTGCCAGTAGTCCAACCGGGACACCACCCTACGAGCAGTACTTC; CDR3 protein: CASSPTGTPPYEQYF
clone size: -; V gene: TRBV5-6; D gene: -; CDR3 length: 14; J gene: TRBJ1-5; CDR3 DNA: TGTGCCAGCAGCTTCCGACAGTCGAATCAGCCCCAGCATTTT; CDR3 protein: CASSFRQSNQPQHF
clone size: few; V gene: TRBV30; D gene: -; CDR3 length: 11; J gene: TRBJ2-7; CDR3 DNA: TGTTCAGTCGGCAGGGCCCACGAGCAGTACTTC; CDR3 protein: CSVGRAHEQYF
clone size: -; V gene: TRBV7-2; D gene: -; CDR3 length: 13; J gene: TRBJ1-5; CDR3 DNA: TGTGCCAGCAGCCGACAGGAAAATCAGCCCCAGCATTTT; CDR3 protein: CASSRQENQPQHF
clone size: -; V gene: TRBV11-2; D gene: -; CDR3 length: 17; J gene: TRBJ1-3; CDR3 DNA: TGTGCCAGCAGCTTAAGGAGGGGTTTTGAGGCGGAAAACACCATATATTTT; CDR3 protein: CASSLRRGFEAENTIYF
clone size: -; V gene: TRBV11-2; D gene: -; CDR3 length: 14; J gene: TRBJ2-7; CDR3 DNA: TGTGCCAGCAGCTTAGAACAGGGCTCCTACGAGCAGTACTTC; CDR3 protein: CASSLEQGSYEQYF
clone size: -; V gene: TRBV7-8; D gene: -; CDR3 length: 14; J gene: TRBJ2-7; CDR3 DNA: TGTGCCAGCAGCTTAGACCCCGTCGGGTACGAGCAGTACTTC; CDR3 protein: CASSLDPVGYEQYF
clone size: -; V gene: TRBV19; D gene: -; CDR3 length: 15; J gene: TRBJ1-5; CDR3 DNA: TGTGCCAGTAGTGTTGTGACAGCTAGCAATCAGCCCCAGCATTTT; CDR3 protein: CASSVVTASNQPQHF
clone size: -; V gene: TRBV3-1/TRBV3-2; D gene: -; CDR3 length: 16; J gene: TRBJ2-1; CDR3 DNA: TGTGCCAGCAGCCAAGACGTAGGAGGGCCCTACAATGAGCAGTTCTTC; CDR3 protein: CASSQDVGGPYNEQFF
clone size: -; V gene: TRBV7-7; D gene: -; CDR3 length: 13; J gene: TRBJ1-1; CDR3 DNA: TGTGCCAGCAGCTTGACAGAGGACACTGAAGCTTTCTTT; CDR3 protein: CASSLTEDTEAFF
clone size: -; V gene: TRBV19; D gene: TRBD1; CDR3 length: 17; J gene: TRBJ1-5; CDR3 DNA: TGTGCCACTACACCCCGGGACAGGGGATTAAGCAATCAGCCCCAGCATTTT; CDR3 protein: CATTPRDRGLSNQPQHF
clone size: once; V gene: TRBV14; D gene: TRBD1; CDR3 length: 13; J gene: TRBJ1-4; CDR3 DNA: TGTGCCAGCAGCCAGTTACAGGGGGAAAAACTGTTTTTT; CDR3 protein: CASSQLQGEKLFF
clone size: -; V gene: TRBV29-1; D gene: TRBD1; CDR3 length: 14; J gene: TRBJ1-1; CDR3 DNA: TGCAGCGTTACCTTGACAGGGGGGAACACTGAAGCTTTCTTT; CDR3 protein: CSVTLTGGNTEAFF
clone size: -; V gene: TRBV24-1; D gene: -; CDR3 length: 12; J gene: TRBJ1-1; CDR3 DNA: TGTGCCACCAGTGATTCGACAGGAACGGCTTTCTTT; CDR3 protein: CATSDSTGTAFF
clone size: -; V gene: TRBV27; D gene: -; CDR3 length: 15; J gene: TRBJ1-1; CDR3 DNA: TGTGCCAGCACGGGGGCGGGGGCTCAGGTCACTGAAGCTTTCTTT; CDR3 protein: CASTGAGAQVTEAFF
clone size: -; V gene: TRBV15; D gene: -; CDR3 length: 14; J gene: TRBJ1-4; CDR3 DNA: TGTGCCACCAGGGATGCAGGGCGGTCGGAAAAACTGTTTTTT; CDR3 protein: CATRDAGRSEKLFF
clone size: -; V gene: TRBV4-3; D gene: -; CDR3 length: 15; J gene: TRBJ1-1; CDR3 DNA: TGCGCCAGCAGCCAAGATCCCACGGTGAACACTGAAGCTTTCTTT; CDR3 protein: CASSQDPTVNTEAFF
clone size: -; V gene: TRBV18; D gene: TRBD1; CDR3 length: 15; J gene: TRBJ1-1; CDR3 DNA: TGTGCCAGCTCAGCAACCGGGACAGGGAGGGCTGAAGCTTTCTTT; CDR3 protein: CASSATGTGRAEAFF
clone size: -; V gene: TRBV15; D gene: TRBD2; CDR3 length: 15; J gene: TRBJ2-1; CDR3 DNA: TGTGCCACCAGCGGGGGACTAGGGACCTACAATGAGCAGTTCTTC; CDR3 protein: CATSGGLGTYNEQFF
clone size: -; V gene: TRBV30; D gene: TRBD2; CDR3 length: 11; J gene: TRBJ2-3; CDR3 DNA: TGTGCCTGGCGACCGGGGGGTACGCAGTATTTT; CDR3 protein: CAWRPGGTQYF
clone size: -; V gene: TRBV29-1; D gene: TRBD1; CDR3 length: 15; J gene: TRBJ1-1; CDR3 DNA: TGCAGCGTTGAAGCCTTCGGGACAGGAAGCACTGAAGCTTTCTTT; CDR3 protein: CSVEAFGTGSTEAFF
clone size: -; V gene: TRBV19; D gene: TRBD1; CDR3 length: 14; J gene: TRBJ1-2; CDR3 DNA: TGTGCCAGTAGTCTGACAGGGGGCGCAGGGGGCTACACCTTC; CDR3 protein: CASSLTGGAGGYTF
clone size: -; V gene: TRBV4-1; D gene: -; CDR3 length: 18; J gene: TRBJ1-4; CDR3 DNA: TGCGCCAGCAGCCCCGCCCTGACAGGAAGGGGGGGTAATGAAAAACTGTTTTTT; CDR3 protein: CASSPALTGRGGNEKLFF
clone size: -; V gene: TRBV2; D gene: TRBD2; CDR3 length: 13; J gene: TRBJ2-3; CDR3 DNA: TGTGCCGCCATAGCGGGGGGCACAGATACGCAGTATTTT; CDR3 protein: CAAIAGGTDTQYF
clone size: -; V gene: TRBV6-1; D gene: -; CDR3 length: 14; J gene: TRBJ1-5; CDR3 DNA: TGTGCCAGCAGTGAGACAGCAATCAATCAGCCCCAGCATTTT; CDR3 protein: CASSETAINQPQHF
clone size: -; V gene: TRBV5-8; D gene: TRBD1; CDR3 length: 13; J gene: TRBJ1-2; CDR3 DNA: TGTGCCAGCAGCATAACAGGGGGTGACGGCTACACCTTC; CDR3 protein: CASSITGGDGYTF
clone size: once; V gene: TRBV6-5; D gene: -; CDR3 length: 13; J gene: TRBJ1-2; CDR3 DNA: TGTGCCAGCAGTCCCCGGACAGACTATGGCTACACCTTC; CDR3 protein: CASSPRTDYGYTF
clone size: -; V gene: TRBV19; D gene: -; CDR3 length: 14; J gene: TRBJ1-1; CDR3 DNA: TGTGCCAGTATCCGGCGGGATTTAAACACTGAAGCTTTCTTT; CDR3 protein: CASIRRDLNTEAFF
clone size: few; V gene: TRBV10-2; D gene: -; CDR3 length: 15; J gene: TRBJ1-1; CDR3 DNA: TGCGCCAGCAGGGGGGGGATTCTGGGAAACACTGAAGCTTTCTTT; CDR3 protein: CASRGGILGNTEAFF
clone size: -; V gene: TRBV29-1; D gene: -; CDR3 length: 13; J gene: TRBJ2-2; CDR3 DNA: TGCAGCGTTGACAGGGAAAACACCGGGGAGCTGTTTTTT; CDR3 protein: CSVDRENTGELFF
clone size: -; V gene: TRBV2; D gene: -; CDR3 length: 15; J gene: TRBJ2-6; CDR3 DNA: TGTGCCAGCACCCCCCGGGTCTCTGGGGCCAACGTCCTGACTTTC; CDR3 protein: CASTPRVSGANVLTF
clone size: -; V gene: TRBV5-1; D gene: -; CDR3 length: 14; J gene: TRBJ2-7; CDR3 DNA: TGCGCCAGCAGCTTGACTTCTTTCTCCTACGAGCAGTACTTC; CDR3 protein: CASSLTSFSYEQYF
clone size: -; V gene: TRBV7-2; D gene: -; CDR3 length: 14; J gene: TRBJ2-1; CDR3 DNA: TGTGCCAGCAGCTTGGGGGACACAAGAGATGAGCAGTTCTTC; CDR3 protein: CASSLGDTRDEQFF
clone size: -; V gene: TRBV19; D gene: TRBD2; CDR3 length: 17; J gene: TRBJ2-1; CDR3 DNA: TGTGCCAGTAGTAGCCGACTAGCGGGAGCGGCCTACAATGAGCAGTTCTTC; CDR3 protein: CASSSRLAGAAYNEQFF
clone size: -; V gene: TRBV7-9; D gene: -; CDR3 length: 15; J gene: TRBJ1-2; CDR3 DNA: TGTGCCAGCAGCTTAAGATCAGCGGCAGTCTATGGCTACACCTTC; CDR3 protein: CASSLRSAAVYGYTF
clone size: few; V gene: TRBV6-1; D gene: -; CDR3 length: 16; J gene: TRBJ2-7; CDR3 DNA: TGTGCCAGCAGTGACTATGGACAGCCAAGCTCCTACGAGCAGTACTTC; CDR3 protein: CASSDYGQPSSYEQYF
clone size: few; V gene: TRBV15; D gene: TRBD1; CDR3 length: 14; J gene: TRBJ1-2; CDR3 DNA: TGTGCCACCAGCAGAGATTTGGCAGGGGGTGGCTACACCTTC; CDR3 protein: CATSRDLAGGGYTF
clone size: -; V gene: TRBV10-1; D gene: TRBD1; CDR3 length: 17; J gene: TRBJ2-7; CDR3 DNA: TGCGCCAGCGGGGCTACTGGCAGGGGGCGCGAGGTCTACGAGCAGTACTTC; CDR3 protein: CASGATGRGREVYEQYF
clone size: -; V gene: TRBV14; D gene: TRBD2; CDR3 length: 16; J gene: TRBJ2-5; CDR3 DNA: TGTGCCAGCAGCCAAGGGCTAGCGGGAGCCTGGGAGACCCAGTACTTC; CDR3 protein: CASSQGLAGAWETQYF
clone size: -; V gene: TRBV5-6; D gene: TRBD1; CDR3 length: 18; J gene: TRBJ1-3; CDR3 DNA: TGTGCCAGCAGCTTGATAACCCGACAGGGGAGCTCTGGAAACACCATATATTTT; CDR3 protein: CASSLITRQGSSGNTIYF
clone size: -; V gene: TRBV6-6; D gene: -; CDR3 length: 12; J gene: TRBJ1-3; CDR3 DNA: TGTGCCAGCAGTTATAAAGGAAACACCATATATTTT; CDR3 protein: CASSYKGNTIYF
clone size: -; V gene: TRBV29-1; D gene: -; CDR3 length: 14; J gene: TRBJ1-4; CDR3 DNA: TGCAGCGTTGAGAAGCACGGGGCTAATGAAAAACTGTTTTTT; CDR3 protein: CSVEKHGANEKLFF
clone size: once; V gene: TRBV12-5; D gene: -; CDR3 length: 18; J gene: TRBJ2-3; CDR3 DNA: TGTGCTAGTGGTTTGGTTCGACAGGCCCCGTTAAGCACAGATACGCAGTATTTT; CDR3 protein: CASGLVRQAPLSTDTQYF
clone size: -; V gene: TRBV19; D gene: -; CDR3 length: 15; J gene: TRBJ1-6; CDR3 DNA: TGTGCCAGTAGTATAGATGATAGAGGAAGTTCACCCCTCCACTTT; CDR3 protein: CASSIDDRGSSPLHF
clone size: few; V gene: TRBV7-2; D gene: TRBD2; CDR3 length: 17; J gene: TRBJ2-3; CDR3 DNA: TGTGCCAGCAGCTTAGAAAGCGGGGGGGCCTATATAGATACGCAGTATTTT; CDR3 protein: CASSLESGGAYIDTQYF
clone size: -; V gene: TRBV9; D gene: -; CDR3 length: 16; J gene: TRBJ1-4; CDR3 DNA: TGTGCCAGCAGCGTAGACGGACAAGGCTTTAATGAAAAACTGTTTTTT; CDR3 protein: CASSVDGQGFNEKLFF
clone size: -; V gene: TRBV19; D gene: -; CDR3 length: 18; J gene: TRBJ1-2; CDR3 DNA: TGTGCCAGTCATTCCCGGGCCGGGGGGCGAAGGATTCCCTATGGCTACACCTTC; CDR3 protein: CASHSRAGGRRIPYGYTF
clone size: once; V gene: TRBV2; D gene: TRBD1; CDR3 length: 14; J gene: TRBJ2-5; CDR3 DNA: TGTGCCAGCACCCCCGGGACAGGGGAAGAGACCCAGTACTTC; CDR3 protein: CASTPGTGEETQYF
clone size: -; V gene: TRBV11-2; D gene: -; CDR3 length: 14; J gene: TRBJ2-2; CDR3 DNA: TGTGCCAGCAGCTTAGAGCAGGGAATTGGGGAGCTGTTTTTT; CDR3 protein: CASSLEQGIGELFF
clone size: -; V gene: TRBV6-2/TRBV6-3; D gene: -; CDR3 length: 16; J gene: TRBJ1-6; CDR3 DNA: TGTGCCAGCAGTTACTCGTCGCGTCGCTATAATTCACCCCTCCACTTT; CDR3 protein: CASSYSSRRYNSPLHF
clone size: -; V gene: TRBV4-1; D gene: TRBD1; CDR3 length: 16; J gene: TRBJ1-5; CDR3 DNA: TGCGCCAGCAGCCCGGGACAGATTAATAGCAATCAGCCCCAGCATTTT; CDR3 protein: CASSPGQINSNQPQHF
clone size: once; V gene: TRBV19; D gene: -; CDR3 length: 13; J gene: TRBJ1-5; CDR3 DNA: TGTGCCAGTAGTATTCGAATTGGGGAGGCCCAGCATTTT; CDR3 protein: CASSIRIGEAQHF
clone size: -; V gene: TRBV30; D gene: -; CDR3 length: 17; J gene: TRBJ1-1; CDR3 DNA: TGTGCCTGGAGTGTTCTTACCCGGGGTAGAAAACCCTCGGAAGCTTTCTTT; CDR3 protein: CAWSVLTRGRKPSEAFF
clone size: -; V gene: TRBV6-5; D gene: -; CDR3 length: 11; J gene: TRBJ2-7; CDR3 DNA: TGTGCCAGCAGGACGGAGTACGAGCAGTACTTC; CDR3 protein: CASRTEYEQYF